This passage covers 21 T cell receptor beta chains from one sample sequenced in a study of OX40 agonist ivuxolimab in advanced cancers. Repertoires were generated with immunoSEQ multiplex PCR, while TCRdb's copy carries only in-frame clones and drops some. The sample records about 50,000 clones, approximately 83% being singletons. Sequenced material: CD4+ or CD8+ T cells sorted from blood, taken in a trial of the OX40 agonist ivuxolimab. The receptors derive from an adult with an advanced solid tumor such as melanoma, head and neck, liver or kidney cancer.

The chain carries TRBV15 and TRBJ2-5, with D perhaps matching TRBD1 (6 bases). The ends were cut back, 1 base at V and 2 bases at J, with 11 bases in the middle. Germline-derived CDR1 and CDR2 are LNHNV and YYDKDF (reference sequence). The CDR3 loop spans 15 amino acids. The CDR3 nucleotides are TGTGCCACCAGCAGAGTAGGACAGCATCAAGAGACCCAGTACTTC. It is translated as CATSRVGQHQETQYF. The whole variable domain, filled in from reference TRBV15 and TRBJ2-5, reads DAMVIQNPRYQVTQFGKPVTLSCSQTLNHNVMYWYQQKSSQAPKLLFHYYDKDFNNEADTPDNFQSRRPNTSFCFLDIRSPGLGDTAMYLCATSRVGQHQETQYFGPGTRLLVL.

The rearrangement joins TRBV11-2 to TRBJ2-1; 11 positions agree with TRBD1. Germline CDR1 reads SGHAT; CDR2 reads FQNNGV. The CDR3 length is 14 residues. V gave up 7 bases and J gave up 7 bases; unmatched junction bases: 6. CDR3 DNA sequence: TGTGCCAGCACTCGCGGACAGGGGGCGAATGAGCAGTTCTTC. Its translation is CASTRGQGANEQFF.

V is TRBV19 and J is TRBJ1-5, with TRBD1 matching over 8 bases. The V segment lost 5 bases and the J segment 3 bases; nucleotides outside the gene matches: 6. The germline V gene encodes CDR1 LNHDA and CDR2 SQIVND (reference sequence). This CDR3 is 15 amino acids long. The CDR3 DNA reads TGTGCCAGTAGTCCCCTGGGACAGGCCAATCAGCCCCAGCATTTT. It translates to CASSPLGQANQPQHF.

The J gene is TRBJ1-4, the V gene TRBV28; D remains ambiguous. Germline CDR1 is MDHEN and CDR2 is SYDVKM. The V end lost 6 bases, the J end lost 5 bases, and 4 bases lay between the germline ends. The CDR3 totals 11 residues. The CDR3 is CASRKNEKLFF. CDR3 coding DNA: TGTGCCAGCAGAAAAAATGAAAAACTGTTTTTT.

The chain employs TRBV6-4 and TRBJ2-7, with 7 bases aligning to TRBD2. Germline assignment: CDR1 MRHNA and CDR2 SNTAGT. There are 15 residues in the CDR3. Losses at the gene ends were 4 bases for V and 3 bases for J; bases not matched to a gene: 9. The CDR3 sequence: CASSVLGLGFYEQYF. The CDR3 DNA is TGTGCCAGCAGTGTTTTAGGACTAGGGTTCTACGAGCAGTACTTC.

The rearrangement joins TRBV5-1 to TRBJ2-1; D may match TRBD1 or TRBD2 (5 bases each). Trimming removed 2 bases at V and 8 bases at J, with 11 bases between. The germline V gene has CDR1 SGHRS and CDR2 YFSETQ. The CDR3 spans 13 residues. CDR3: CASSLYGTYEQFF. DNA of the CDR3: TGCGCCAGCAGCTTATATGGGACCTATGAGCAGTTCTTC.

This clone appeared once. The chain links TRBV6-5 to TRBJ1-1; D possibly corresponds to TRBD1 (5 bases). V lost 3 bases and J lost 6, with 14 bases in between. This CDR3 contains 14 residues. CDR1 is MNHEY, CDR2 SVGAGI, per germline. The CDR3 protein is CASSYSRVLAEAFF. CDR3 nucleotides: TGTGCCAGCAGTTATTCCAGGGTCCTGGCTGAAGCTTTCTTT.

V gene TRBV6-5 combines with J gene TRBJ2-1, with TRBD1 as a possible D gene (5 bases). This CDR3 has 13 amino acids. V was clipped by 6 bases and J by 6 bases, with 12 bases between them. The germline V gene has CDR1 MNHEY and CDR2 SVGAGI. DNA for the CDR3: TGTGCCAGCAGAGCCACAGGCCCCAATGAGCAGTTCTTC. Amino acid sequence: CASRATGPNEQFF.

The chain carries TRBV10-3 and TRBJ2-1; TRBD2 agrees at 13 bases. Germline CDR1 reads ENHRY; CDR2 reads SYGVKD. The junction had 13 bases not matched to a gene; V was cut back by 5 bases and J by 0 bases. The CDR3 length is 20 residues. This CDR3 is CAISISRGTSGIGSYNEQFF. Written as DNA, the CDR3 is TGTGCCATCAGTATATCAAGGGGGACTAGCGGGATTGGCTCCTACAATGAGCAGTTCTTC.

The V call is TRBV19, the J call TRBJ1-4; D is ambiguous. Trimming removed 3 bases from V and 0 bases from J, with 8 bases in between. Germline CDR1 LNHDA, CDR2 SQIVND (reference sequence). The CDR3 is made up of 15 amino acids. The CDR3 spells CASSILGATNEKLFF. DNA for the CDR3: TGTGCCAGTAGTATTTTGGGTGCAACTAATGAAAAACTGTTTTTT. The variable domain in full, with the rest retrieved from reference TRBV19 and TRBJ1-4, is DGGITQSPKYLFRKEGQNVTLSCEQNLNHDAMYWYRQDPGQGLRLIYYSQIVNDFQKGDIAEGYSVSREKKESFPLTVTSAQKNPTAFYLCASSILGATNEKLFFGSGTQLSVL.

The chain couples TRBV6-1 to TRBJ1-2; no clear D gene. V dropped 2 bases and J dropped 5 bases, with 12 bases sitting between them. CDR1 is MNHNS and CDR2 is SASEGT in the germline V gene. This CDR3 has 14 amino acids. CDR3 region: CASSESRVSYGYTF. CDR3 coding DNA: TGTGCCAGCAGTGAATCAAGGGTCTCATATGGCTACACCTTC.

This clone was seen only once. This chain connects TRBV6-1 to TRBJ1-1; D unresolved. Trimming left V 5 bases short and J 5 bases short, with 6 bases between. The CDR3 runs 11 residues. Germline CDR1 MNHNS, CDR2 SASEGT. CDR3 sequence reads: CASSRETEAFF. DNA of the CDR3: TGTGCCAGCAGTCGGGAAACTGAAGCTTTCTTT.

This clone was recorded once. The chain joins TRBV28 to TRBJ1-4; the D gene is possibly TRBD1 (5 bases). Germline values: CDR1 MDHEN, CDR2 SYDVKM. V was pared by 6 bases and J by 4 bases, with 9 bases between. The CDR3 is 13 amino acids. The CDR3 loop reads CASRYGGNEKLFF. The CDR3 DNA is TGTGCCAGCAGATACGGGGGTAATGAAAAACTGTTTTTT.

The CDR3 DNA reads as TGTGCCAGCAGCTTCTCACTAGCGGGAGGGCCCTCCTACAATGAGCAGTTCTTC. This translates into CASSFSLAGGPSYNEQFF. The chain recombines TRBV7-9 with TRBJ2-1; 13 bases fit TRBD2. The ends lost 3 bases at V and 0 bases at J; junction bases unmatched: 5. The CDR3 runs 18 residues. Per the germline V gene, CDR1 is SEHNR and CDR2 is FQNEAQ (reference sequence).

This clone came up once. The rearrangement uses TRBV18 and TRBJ2-7; D uncertain. CDR3 length: 15 residues. Germline values: CDR1 KGHSH, CDR2 LQKENI. V lost 6 bases to trimming and J lost 0 bases, with 15 bases between them. CDR3 in DNA: TGTGCCAGCTCCCCCCCTTCATCCGCCTCCTACGAGCAGTACTTC. It is translated as CASSPPSSASYEQYF.

A single count supports this clone. The chain joins TRBV27 to TRBJ2-2; 14 nucleotides agree with TRBD2. The germline gives CDR1 MNHEY, CDR2 SMNVEV (reference sequence). V lost 4 bases, J lost 5 bases, and 9 bases stayed unmatched. This CDR3 comprises 18 residues. The CDR3 protein is CASSSPGLAGVRTGELFF. As DNA, the CDR3 is TGTGCCAGCAGTTCCCCGGGACTAGCGGGAGTGAGGACCGGGGAGCTGTTTTTT.

This clone occurred once. The V gene is TRBV11-2, the J gene TRBJ2-1; no reliable D call. This CDR3 spans 14 amino acids. Trimming stripped 1 base from V and 6 bases from J, with 10 bases between. The germline V gene has CDR1 SGHAT and CDR2 FQNNGV. Here the CDR3 reads CASSLGGIGNEQFF. As DNA, the CDR3 is TGTGCCAGCAGCTTAGGGGGTATAGGCAATGAGCAGTTCTTC.

This chain links TRBV30 with TRBJ2-1; 10 bases line up with TRBD2. CDR1 and CDR2 from the germline V gene are GTSNPN and SVGIG (reference sequence). This CDR3 is built from 13 residues. Trimming cost V 4 bases and J 5 bases; bases outside gene matches: 2. The CDR3 loop reads CAWKGLADNEQFF. The CDR3, as DNA: TGTGCCTGGAAAGGACTAGCGGACAATGAGCAGTTCTTC.

Concerning this clone: At one end the junction does not follow the germline gene, possibly because of a read error. The chain joins TRBV7-7 to TRBJ2-1; D is perhaps TRBD2 (6 bases). The germline gives CDR1 SSHAT, CDR2 FNYEAQ (reference sequence). CDR3 size: 15 residues. CDR3 protein: CASSLGRGSYNEQFF. Written as DNA, the CDR3 is TGTGCTAGCAGCTTAGGTCGGGGGTCCTACAATGAGCAGTTCTTC.

In its sample, this clone was seen a few times. The gene calls are TRBV10-1 and TRBJ2-7; the D gene is possibly TRBD1 (6 bases). The germline gives CDR1 WNHNN, CDR2 SYGVQD (reference sequence). The CDR3 totals 14 residues. V lost 3 bases to trimming and J lost 3 bases, with 12 bases between them. CDR3 region: CASSDRGLGYEQYF. The CDR3 DNA follows: TGCGCCAGCAGTGACAGGGGCTTAGGCTACGAGCAGTACTTC.

The J gene is TRBJ2-1, the V gene TRBV9; no clear D gene. Germline V CDR1 and CDR2: SGDLS, YYNGEE. With 5 bases removed from V and 2 bases from J, the gap between germline ends came to 5 bases. This CDR3 is built from 12 residues. The CDR3 here is CASRGPYNEQFF. Here the CDR3 DNA reads TGTGCCAGCAGGGGCCCCTACAATGAGCAGTTCTTC.